Following are 26 T cell receptor beta chains from one sample sequenced in a study of early T cells in non-severe SARS-CoV-2 infection. In TCRdb, the 5' RACE reads were re-called with MiXCR into one record per CDR3 protein. Of about 64,000 distinct CDR3 sequences listed, roughly 18% are singletons. Here the sequenced sample was whole blood, taken at baseline. These receptors were obtained from an adult who was a healthcare worker with PCR-confirmed SARS-CoV-2 infection or an uninfected control (not recorded which).

The sample holds many counts of this clonotype. The chain uses TRBV7-2 and TRBJ1-6; D gene unclear. Deletions cut 1 base from V and 10 bases from J, with 8 bases between. The germline gives CDR1 SGHTA, CDR2 FQGNSA. CDR3 size: 13 residues. The CDR3 bases are TGTGCCAGCAGCTTAGGCCCGGGATCACCCCTCCACTTT. Amino acids: CASSLGPGSPLHF. The entire variable domain, with the rest obtained from reference TRBV7-2 and TRBJ1-6, is as follows: GAGVSQSPSNKVTEKGKDVELRCDPISGHTALYWYRQSLGQGLEFLIYFQGNSAPDKSGLPSDRFSAERTGGSVSTLTIQRTQQEDSAVYLCASSLGPGSPLHFGNGTRLTVT.

This clonotype was picked up many times. Written as DNA, the CDR3 is TGTGCCAGCAGCTTAGGACAGATCAATGAGCAGTTCTTC. Its translation: CASSLGQINEQFF. The chain uses TRBV7-2 and TRBJ2-1, with D perhaps matching TRBD1 (5 bases). Looked up from germline, CDR1 is SGHTA and CDR2 is FQGNSA. Trimming took 1 base from V and 6 from J, leaving 7 bases between them. The CDR3 has 13 residues.

This clonotype was counted a few times. The rearrangement joins TRBV5-1 to TRBJ2-5, with D possibly TRBD2 on 5 matching bases. Between the trimmed V and J ends, which lost 0 bases and 5 bases, there was a span of 11 bases. Germline V CDR1 and CDR2: SGHRS, YFSETQ. This CDR3 comprises 14 residues. The CDR3 DNA is TGCGCCAGCAGCTTGGGGTCTAGCCGGGAGACCCAGTACTTC. Protein sequence: CASSLGSSRETQYF.

The chain joins TRBV7-2 to TRBJ2-4; TRBD2 matches at 10 bases. This CDR3 comprises 18 residues. V shed 3 bases, J shed 3 bases, and the junction held 11 bases outside the gene matches. Germline CDR1 and CDR2: SGHTA and FQGNSA. The CDR3 DNA is TGTGCCAGCAGCTTTGGACTGGAGCGGGAGGGTATCAAAAACATTCAGTACTTC. Amino acids: CASSFGLEREGIKNIQYF.

The chain joins TRBV5-5 to TRBJ1-1; D gene uncertain. V was trimmed by 4 bases and J by 5 bases, leaving 18 bases between them. Germline CDR1 is SGHKS and CDR2 is YYEKEE (reference sequence). CDR3 length: 15 amino acids. In DNA form, the CDR3 reads TGTGCCAGCAGCACATCTTCTTTGGCAAAAACTGAAGCTTTCTTT. Protein sequence: CASSTSSLAKTEAFF. Complete variable domain (other parts from reference TRBV5-5 and TRBJ1-1): DAGVTQSPTHLIKTRGQQVTLRCSPISGHKSVSWYQQVLGQGPQFIFQYYEKEERGRGNFPDRFSARQFPNYSSELNVNALLLGDSALYLCASSTSSLAKTEAFFGQGTRLTVV.

This clonotype was picked up a small number of times. The chain combines TRBV7-9 with TRBJ1-5; perhaps TRBD1 as D (5 bases). Germline values: CDR1 SEHNR, CDR2 FQNEAQ (reference sequence). CDR3 length: 15 amino acids. Trimming shortened V by 1 base and J by 6 bases, and 13 bases separated the two germline ends. The CDR3 nucleotides read TGTGCCAGCAGCTTAGGCCCCCAGGGTACTCAGCCCCAGCATTTT. Encoded protein: CASSLGPQGTQPQHF.

This clonotype has only a few counts. The rearrangement uses TRBV6-5 and TRBJ2-1, with TRBD1 matching over 9 bases. The germline CDR1 and CDR2 sequences are MNHEY and SVGAGI. CDR3 size: 11 residues. Losses at the gene ends were 6 bases for V and 10 bases for J; bases not matched to a gene: 1. CDR3 sequence reads: CASRGTGEQFF. Here the CDR3 DNA reads TGTGCCAGCAGAGGGACAGGGGAGCAGTTCTTC.

This clonotype was recorded a few times. The chain combines TRBV24-1 with TRBJ2-1, with TRBD2 matching 8 bases. There are 14 residues in the CDR3. CDR1 and CDR2 (germline): KGHDR, SFDVKD. Trimming took 11 bases from V and 5 from J; bases not matched to a gene: 10. The CDR3 nucleotides read TGTGCCAAAACTCCCCGGGAGGGCCACAATGAGCAGTTCTTC. This codes for CAKTPREGHNEQFF.

The rearrangement uses TRBV10-2 and TRBJ2-3, with TRBD2 matching 8 bases. V dropped 7 bases and J dropped 1; count of bases not matched to a gene: 1. CDR1 and CDR2 from the germline V gene are WSHSY and SAAADI. The CDR3 runs to 13 residues. In DNA form, the CDR3 reads TGCGCCAGCACGACTAGCGGCACAGATACGCAGTATTTT. Translating it yields CASTTSGTDTQYF.

This clonotype was detected many times. This sequence joins TRBV7-2 and TRBJ2-3; D uncertain. The length of the CDR3 is 12 residues. Trimming left V 3 bases short and J 5 bases short, with 6 bases between. The germline V gene has CDR1 SGHTA and CDR2 FQGNSA. The CDR3 region is CASSFREDTQYF. The CDR3 DNA reads TGTGCCAGCAGCTTTAGAGAAGATACGCAGTATTTT.

The chain recombines TRBV19 with TRBJ1-2, with 7 bases aligning to TRBD1. After removal of 4 bases from V and 4 bases from J, the junction contained 3 bases not matched to a gene. The germline CDR1 and CDR2 sequences are LNHDA and SQIVND (reference sequence). The CDR3 contains 13 residues. This chain's CDR3 is CASSRGQTYGYTF. The CDR3 DNA sequence: TGTGCCAGTAGTAGGGGACAGACCTATGGCTACACCTTC.

This sequence joins TRBV3-1 and TRBJ2-5; D gene unclear. The V gene lost 0 bases and the J gene lost 5 bases, with 7 bases spanning the gap. The length of the CDR3 is 13 residues. The germline gives CDR1 LGHDT, CDR2 YNNKEL (reference sequence). The CDR3 sequence: CASSQDLEETQYF. Written as DNA, the CDR3 is TGTGCCAGCAGCCAAGATTTAGAGGAGACCCAGTACTTC.

This clonotype was recorded many times. The chain is built from TRBV10-3 and TRBJ1-1; perhaps TRBD1 as D (6 bases). Germline V gene lookup returns CDR1 ENHRY and CDR2 SYGVKD. The CDR3 totals 12 residues. V lost 10 bases and J 6 bases, leaving 15 bases between the germline ends. The CDR3 region has the DNA TGTGCCACTGCCGCGGGGGCCGCTGAAGCTTTCTTT. Its translation: CATAAGAAEAFF.

In its sample, this clonotype was seen a few times. The chain links TRBV7-2 to TRBJ1-1; D gene ambiguous. The V and J ends lost 1 base and 4 bases respectively, with 4 bases between them. CDR1 is SGHTA, CDR2 FQGNSA, per germline. The CDR3 has 12 amino acids. The CDR3 DNA follows: TGTGCCAGCAGCTTAGGTCCCACTGAAGCTTTCTTT. It translates to CASSLGPTEAFF.

This clonotype occurred a few times. The chain uses TRBV27 and TRBJ1-6; 10 bases are shared with TRBD1. Looked up from germline, CDR1 is MNHEY and CDR2 is SMNVEV (reference sequence). V lost 3 bases, J lost 13 bases, and 12 bases stayed unmatched. This CDR3 is 16 amino acids long. Here the CDR3 DNA reads TGTGCCAGCAGTTTTTTGCCGACAGGGGGCCGAAATCCCCTCCACTTT. As protein: CASSFLPTGGRNPLHF.

The CDR3 loop reads CASRSQPTANEKLFF. In DNA, the CDR3 is TGTGCCAGCAGATCGCAGCCAACTGCTAATGAAAAACTGTTTTTT. The V gene is TRBV28, the J gene TRBJ1-4; D is unclear. Between the trimmed V and J ends, which lost 6 bases and 3 bases, there was a span of 14 bases. CDR3 length: 15 amino acids. In germline, CDR1 is MDHEN, CDR2 SYDVKM.

This clonotype was seen a few times. This chain uses TRBV6-2 or TRBV6-3 with TRBJ2-2, with 7 nucleotides matching TRBD1. Germline CDR1 and CDR2: MNHEY and SVGEGT. The CDR3 runs to 15 residues. V lost 5 bases, J lost 1 base, and 4 bases stayed unmatched. The CDR3 DNA reads TGTGCCAGCAGTACGACAGGGATGAACACCGGGGAGCTGTTTTTT. Translation gives CASSTTGMNTGELFF.

This clonotype was counted many times. This chain links TRBV29-1 with TRBJ1-2; maybe TRBD1 (5 bases). Trimming cost V 3 bases and J 2 bases, with 7 bases left between them. Germline V gives CDR1 SQVTM, CDR2 ANQGSEA. The CDR3 sequence is 12 residues long. Here the CDR3 reads CSVDRANYGYTF. The CDR3 nucleotides are TGCAGCGTTGACAGGGCCAACTATGGCTACACCTTC.

This clonotype has at least ten counts. J is TRBJ2-7 and V is TRBV9, with 8 nucleotides matching TRBD1. The CDR3 totals 14 residues. V lost 0 bases and J lost 10; bases outside the gene matches: 9. Germline-derived CDR1 and CDR2 are SGDLS and YYNGEE. The CDR3 DNA sequence: TGTGCCAGCAGCGTAGGGGGGACAGGTCATACCCAGTACTTC. It specifies CASSVGGTGHTQYF.

The CDR3 region has the DNA TGTGCCAGCGCTGCGGGGCAGAACACCGGGGAGCTGTTTTTT. Translating it yields CASAAGQNTGELFF. The chain joins TRBV27 to TRBJ2-2; possible D gene TRBD2, 6 bases. The germline V and J ends were trimmed by 8 bases and 1 base, with 11 bases remaining between them. The CDR3 has 14 residues. Per the germline V gene, CDR1 is MNHEY and CDR2 is SMNVEV (reference sequence).

V gene TRBV4-1 combines with J gene TRBJ2-1, with 13 bases lining up with TRBD2. Germline lookup yields CDR1 MGHRA and CDR2 YSYEKL. The CDR3 is 15 residues long. Losses at the gene ends were 3 bases for V and 4 bases for J; bases not matched to a gene: 0. The CDR3 spells CASSQGLAGYNEQFF. The CDR3 DNA follows: TGCGCCAGCAGCCAGGGACTAGCGGGGTACAATGAGCAGTTCTTC.

Ten or more counts support this clonotype. CDR3 loop: CASSAGTGYEQYF. In nucleotides, the CDR3 is TGCGCCAGCAGTGCTGGGACAGGCTACGAGCAGTACTTC. The rearrangement links TRBV10-1 to TRBJ2-7; 8 bases are shared with TRBD1. The V gene's germline CDR1 is WNHNN and CDR2 SYGVQD (reference sequence). The CDR3 length is 13 residues. The V and J ends lost 4 bases and 3 bases, in that order; junction bases with no gene match: 2.

The table lists this clonotype with many counts. The rearrangement links TRBV6-2 or TRBV6-3 to TRBJ2-1; 9 bases are shared with TRBD1. The CDR3 is 15 amino acids. Germline loops: CDR1 MNHEY, CDR2 SVGEGT. J was trimmed by 0 bases and V by 6 bases; bases with no gene match: 3. CDR3 sequence: CASSATGGSYNEQFF. CDR3 coding DNA: TGTGCCAGCAGCGCGACAGGGGGCTCCTACAATGAGCAGTTCTTC.

The V call is TRBV14, the J call TRBJ1-1, with 7 bases lining up with TRBD1. The CDR3 extends over 16 amino acids. With V trimmed by 2 bases and J by 3 bases, 9 bases remained unmatched. Germline V lookup: CDR1 SGHDN, CDR2 FVKESK. The CDR3 region has the DNA TGTGCCAGCAGCCAACAAAGACAGGGCTATGACACTGAAGCTTTCTTT. The encoded protein is CASSQQRQGYDTEAFF. Drawing the rest from reference TRBV14 and TRBJ1-1, the complete variable domain is EAGVTQFPSHSVIEKGQTVTLRCDPISGHDNLYWYRRVMGKEIKFLLHFVKESKQDESGMPNNRFLAERTGGTYSTLKVQPAELEDSGVYFCASSQQRQGYDTEAFFGQGTRLTVV.

The gene calls are TRBV6-6 and TRBJ2-5, with D uncertain. V lost 7 bases and J 2 bases, leaving 14 bases between the germline ends. CDR1 is MNHNY and CDR2 is SVGAGI in the germline V gene (reference sequence). The CDR3 consists of 14 residues. The CDR3 is CASTQTSAQETQYF. The CDR3 nucleotides read TGTGCCAGCACCCAGACTTCGGCGCAAGAGACCCAGTACTTC.

A few counts support this clonotype. J is TRBJ2-7 and V is TRBV27; 10 bases fit TRBD1. V lost 2 bases, J lost 5 bases, and 6 bases stayed unmatched. The length of the CDR3 is 15 residues. CDR1 is MNHEY and CDR2 is SMNVEV in the germline V gene (reference sequence). CDR3 sequence reads: CASSLGGQGWNEQYF. The CDR3 DNA sequence: TGTGCCAGCAGTTTAGGGGGACAGGGGTGGAACGAGCAGTACTTC.